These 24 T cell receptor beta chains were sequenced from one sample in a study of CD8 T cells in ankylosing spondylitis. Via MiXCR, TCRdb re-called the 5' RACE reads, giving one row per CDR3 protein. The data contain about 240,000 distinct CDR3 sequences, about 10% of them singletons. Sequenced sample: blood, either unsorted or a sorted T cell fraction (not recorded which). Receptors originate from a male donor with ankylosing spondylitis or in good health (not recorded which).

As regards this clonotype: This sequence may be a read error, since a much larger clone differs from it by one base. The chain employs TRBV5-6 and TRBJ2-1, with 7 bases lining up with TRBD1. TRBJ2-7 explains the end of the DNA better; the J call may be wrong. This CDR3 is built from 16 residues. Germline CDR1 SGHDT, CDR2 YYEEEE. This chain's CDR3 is CASSLRQGLRSGEQYF. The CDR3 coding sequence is TGTGCCAGCAGCTTAAGACAGGGTTTAAGGTCGGGTGAGCAGTACTTC.

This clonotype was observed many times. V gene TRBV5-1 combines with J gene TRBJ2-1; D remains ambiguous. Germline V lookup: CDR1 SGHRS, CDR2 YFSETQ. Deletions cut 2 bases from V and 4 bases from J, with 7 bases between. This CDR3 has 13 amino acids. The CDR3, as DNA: TGCGCCAGCAGCTTAGAAGCGTACAATGAGCAGTTCTTC. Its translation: CASSLEAYNEQFF.

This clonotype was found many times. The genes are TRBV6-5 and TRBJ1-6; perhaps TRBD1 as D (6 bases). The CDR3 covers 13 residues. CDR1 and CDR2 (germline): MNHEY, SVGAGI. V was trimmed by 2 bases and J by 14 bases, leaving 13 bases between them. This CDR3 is CASSYPEGGTLHF. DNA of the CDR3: TGTGCCAGCAGTTACCCCGAGGGGGGAACCCTCCACTTT.

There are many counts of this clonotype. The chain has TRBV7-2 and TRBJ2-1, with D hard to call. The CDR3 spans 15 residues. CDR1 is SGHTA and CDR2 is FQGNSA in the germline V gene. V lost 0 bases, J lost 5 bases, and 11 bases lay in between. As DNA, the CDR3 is TGTGCCAGCAGCTTAGCGCTTGGCGCCCACAATGAGCAGTTCTTC. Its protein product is CASSLALGAHNEQFF.

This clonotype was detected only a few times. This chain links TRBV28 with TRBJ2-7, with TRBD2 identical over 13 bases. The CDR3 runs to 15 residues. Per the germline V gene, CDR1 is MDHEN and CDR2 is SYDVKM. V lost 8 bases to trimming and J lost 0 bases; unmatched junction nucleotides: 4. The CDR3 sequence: CASGGLAGFSYEQYF. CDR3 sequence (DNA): TGTGCCAGCGGGGGACTAGCGGGGTTCTCCTACGAGCAGTACTTC.

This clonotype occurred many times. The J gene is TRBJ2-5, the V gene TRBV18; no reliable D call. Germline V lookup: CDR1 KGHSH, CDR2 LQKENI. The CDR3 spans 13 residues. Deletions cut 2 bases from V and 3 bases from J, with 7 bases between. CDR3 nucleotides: TGTGCCAGCTCACCAAATTCCGAAGAGACCCAGTACTTC. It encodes CASSPNSEETQYF.

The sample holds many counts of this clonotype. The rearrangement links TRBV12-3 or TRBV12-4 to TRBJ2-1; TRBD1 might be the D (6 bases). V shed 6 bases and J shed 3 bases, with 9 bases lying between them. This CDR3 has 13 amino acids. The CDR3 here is CASRDRNYNEQFF. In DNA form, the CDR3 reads TGTGCCAGCAGAGACAGGAACTACAATGAGCAGTTCTTC.

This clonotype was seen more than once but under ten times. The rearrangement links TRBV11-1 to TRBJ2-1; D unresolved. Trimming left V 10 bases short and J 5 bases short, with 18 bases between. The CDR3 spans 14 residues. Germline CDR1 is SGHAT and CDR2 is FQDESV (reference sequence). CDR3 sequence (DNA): TGTGCCACCATTCCCCTTACAAAAAACAATGAGCAGTTCTTC. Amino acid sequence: CATIPLTKNNEQFF.

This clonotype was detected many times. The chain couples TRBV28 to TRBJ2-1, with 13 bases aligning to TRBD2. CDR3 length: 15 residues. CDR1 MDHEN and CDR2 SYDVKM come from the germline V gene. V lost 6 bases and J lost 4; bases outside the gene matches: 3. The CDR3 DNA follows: TGTGCCAGCAGGGGGACTAGCGGGATTTACAATGAGCAGTTCTTC. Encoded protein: CASRGTSGIYNEQFF.

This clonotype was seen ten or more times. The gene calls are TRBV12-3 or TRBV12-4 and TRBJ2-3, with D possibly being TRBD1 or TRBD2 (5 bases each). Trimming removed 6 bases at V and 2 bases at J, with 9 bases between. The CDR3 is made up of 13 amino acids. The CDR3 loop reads CASRADTTDTQYF. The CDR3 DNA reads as TGTGCCAGCAGAGCGGACACCACAGATACGCAGTATTTT.

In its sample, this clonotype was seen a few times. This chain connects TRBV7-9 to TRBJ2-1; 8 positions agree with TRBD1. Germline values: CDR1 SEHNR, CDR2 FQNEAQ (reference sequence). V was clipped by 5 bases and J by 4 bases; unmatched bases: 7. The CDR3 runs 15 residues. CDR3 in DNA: TGTGCCAGCAGCCCCCGGACAGGGACGTACAATGAGCAGTTCTTC. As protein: CASSPRTGTYNEQFF. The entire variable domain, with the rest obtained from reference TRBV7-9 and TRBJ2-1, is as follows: DTGVSQNPRHKITKRGQNVTFRCDPISEHNRLYWYRQTLGQGPEFLTYFQNEAQLEKSRLLSDRFSAERPKGSFSTLEIQRTEQGDSAMYLCASSPRTGTYNEQFFGPGTRLTVL.

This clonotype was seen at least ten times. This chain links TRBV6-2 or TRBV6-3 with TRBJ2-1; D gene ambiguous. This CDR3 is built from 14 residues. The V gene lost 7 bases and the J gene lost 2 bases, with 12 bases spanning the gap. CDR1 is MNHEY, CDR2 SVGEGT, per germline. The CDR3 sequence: CASKAELTYNEQFF. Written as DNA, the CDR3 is TGTGCCAGCAAGGCGGAGCTTACCTACAATGAGCAGTTCTTC.

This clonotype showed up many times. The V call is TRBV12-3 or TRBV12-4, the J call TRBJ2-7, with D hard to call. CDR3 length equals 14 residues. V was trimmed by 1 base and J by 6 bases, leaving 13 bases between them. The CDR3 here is CASSLGGRVVEQYF. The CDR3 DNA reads TGTGCCAGCAGTTTAGGAGGACGGGTCGTCGAGCAGTACTTC.

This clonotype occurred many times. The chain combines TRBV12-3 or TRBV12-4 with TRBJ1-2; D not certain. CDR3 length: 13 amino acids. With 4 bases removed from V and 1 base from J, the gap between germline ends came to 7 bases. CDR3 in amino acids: CASSSGHNYGYTF. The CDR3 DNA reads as TGTGCCAGCAGTTCGGGCCATAACTATGGCTACACCTTC.

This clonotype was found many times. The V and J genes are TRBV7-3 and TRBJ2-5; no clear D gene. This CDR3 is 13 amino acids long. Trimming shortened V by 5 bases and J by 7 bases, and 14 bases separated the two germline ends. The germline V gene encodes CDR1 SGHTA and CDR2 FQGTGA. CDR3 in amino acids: CASSPGQRGTQYF. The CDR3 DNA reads TGTGCCAGCAGCCCTGGTCAACGAGGGACCCAGTACTTC.

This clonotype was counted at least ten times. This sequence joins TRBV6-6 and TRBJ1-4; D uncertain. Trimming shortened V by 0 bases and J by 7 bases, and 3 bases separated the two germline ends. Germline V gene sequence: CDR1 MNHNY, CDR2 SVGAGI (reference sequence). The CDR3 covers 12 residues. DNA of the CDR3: TGTGCCAGCAGTTACTCCGGTGAAAAACTGTTTTTT. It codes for CASSYSGEKLFF.

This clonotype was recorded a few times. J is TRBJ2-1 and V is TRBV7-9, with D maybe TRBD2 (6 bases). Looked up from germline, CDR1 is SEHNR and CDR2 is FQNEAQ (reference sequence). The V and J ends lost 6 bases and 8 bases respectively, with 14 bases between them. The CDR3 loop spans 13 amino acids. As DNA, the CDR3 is TGTGCCAGCAGTCAGCTAGCGTTCGATGAGCAGTTCTTC. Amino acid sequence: CASSQLAFDEQFF.

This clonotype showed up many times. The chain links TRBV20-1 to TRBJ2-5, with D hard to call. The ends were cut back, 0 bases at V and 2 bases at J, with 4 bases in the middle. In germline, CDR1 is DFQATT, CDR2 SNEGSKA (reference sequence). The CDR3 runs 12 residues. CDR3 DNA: TGCAGTGCTAGAGAGGAGCAAGAGACCCAGTACTTC. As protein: CSAREEQETQYF.

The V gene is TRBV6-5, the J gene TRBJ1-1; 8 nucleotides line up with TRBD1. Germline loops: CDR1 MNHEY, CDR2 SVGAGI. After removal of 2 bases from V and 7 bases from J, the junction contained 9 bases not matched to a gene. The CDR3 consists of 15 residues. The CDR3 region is CASSYGTGSINEAFF. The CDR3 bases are TGTGCCAGCAGTTACGGGACAGGCTCGATTAATGAAGCTTTCTTT.

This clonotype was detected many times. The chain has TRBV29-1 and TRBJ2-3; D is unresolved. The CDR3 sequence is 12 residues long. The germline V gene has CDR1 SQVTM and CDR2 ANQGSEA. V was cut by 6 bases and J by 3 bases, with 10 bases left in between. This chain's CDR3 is CSVKPVTDTQYF. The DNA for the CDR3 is TGCAGCGTCAAACCAGTGACAGATACGCAGTATTTT.

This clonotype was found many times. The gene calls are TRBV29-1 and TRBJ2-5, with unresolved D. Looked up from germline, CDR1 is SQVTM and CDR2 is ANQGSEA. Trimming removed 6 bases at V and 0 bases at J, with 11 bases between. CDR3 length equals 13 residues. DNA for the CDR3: TGCAGCGTCCCCGGTAGGGACCAAGAGACCCAGTACTTC. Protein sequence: CSVPGRDQETQYF.

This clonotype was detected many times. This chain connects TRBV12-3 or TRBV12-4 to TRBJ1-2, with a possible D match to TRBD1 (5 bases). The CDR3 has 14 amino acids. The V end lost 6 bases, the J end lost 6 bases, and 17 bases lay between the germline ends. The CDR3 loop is CASSPLPGQNGYTF. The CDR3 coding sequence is TGTGCCAGCAGCCCCCTACCAGGGCAGAATGGCTACACCTTC.

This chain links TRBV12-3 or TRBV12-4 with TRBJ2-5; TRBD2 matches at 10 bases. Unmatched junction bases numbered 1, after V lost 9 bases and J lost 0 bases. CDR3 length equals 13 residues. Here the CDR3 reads CARTSGYQETQYF. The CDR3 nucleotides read TGTGCCAGGACTAGCGGGTACCAAGAGACCCAGTACTTC.

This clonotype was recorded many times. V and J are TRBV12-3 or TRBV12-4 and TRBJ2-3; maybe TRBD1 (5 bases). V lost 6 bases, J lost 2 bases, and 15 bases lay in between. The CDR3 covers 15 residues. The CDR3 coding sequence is TGTGCCAGCAGCCCCCATAGGGGAATCACAGATACGCAGTATTTT. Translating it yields CASSPHRGITDTQYF.